This T cell receptor (beta chain) appears in the sequencing data of a study of T cell responses to AZD1222 COVID-19 vaccine. Regarding the study as a whole: At baseline, just a handful of AZD1222 recipients tested seropositive. The repertoires were collected only after the peak T cell response. A reported finding is that nearly half of spike-specific TCRs target unmutated variant regions. Spike-wide vaccine-associated CD4 TCRs dominated at 160-218 and 743-854.

V was cut by 7 bases and J by 4 bases, with 17 bases left in between. Per germline, CDR1 SQVTM and CDR2 ANQGSEA. There are 14 residues in the CDR3. With respect to this clone: Its antigen is as yet unknown.

This table comes from immunoSEQ multiplex PCR, and its TCRdb copy is limited to in-frame clones, with some not included. The table records about 150,000 clones, 92% of them present only once. The chain joins TRBV29-1 to TRBJ2-1; D is possibly TRBD2 (6 bases). Sample: peripheral blood, taken on day 0 of AZD1222 vaccination. This clonotype was obtained from an adult in good health. The CDR3 reads CSGYGGLPYNEQFF. The CDR3 DNA reads as TGCAGCGGCTACGGGGGACTCCCATACAATGAGCAGTTCTTC.